This T cell receptor (beta chain) came from a study of siplizumab effects on memory and regulatory T cells. This CDR3 contains 12 residues. Germline V gene lookup returns CDR1 GTSNPN and CDR2 SVGIG (reference sequence). Trimming removed 1 base at V and 10 bases at J, with 11 bases between. Every sample had roughly 93,000 of its TCR templates assayed. Produced via immunoSEQ multiplex PCR; TCRdb's table is partial and in-frame only. The table includes about 100,000 clones, about nine tenths detected once. Specimen: CD4+ T cells sorted from blood. The source is a human donor in good health. Some clones in this sample may be carry-over from other donors' samples. This rearrangement joins TRBV30 to TRBJ1-5; D is possibly TRBD1 (5 bases). In DNA, the CDR3 is TGTGCCTGGAGTGGACAGTCTCAACCCCAGCATTTT. It yields the protein CAWSGQSQPQHF.